These 10 T cell receptor beta chains share one sample of origin, sequenced in a study of OX40 agonist ivuxolimab in advanced cancers. Profiled with immunoSEQ multiplex PCR; TCRdb holds only in-frame clones, not every one. The sample carries approximately 69,000 clones, roughly 85% recorded once. The sequences come from CD4+ or CD8+ T cells sorted from blood, collected in a trial of the OX40 agonist ivuxolimab. These TCRs come from an adult with an advanced solid tumor such as melanoma, head and neck, liver or kidney cancer.

The CDR3 nucleotides are TGTGCCAGCAGTTACGGGTCAGGGAGGTTTGATGGGACCCAGTACTTC. Translated, it gives CASSYGSGRFDGTQYF. This chain joins TRBV6-5 and TRBJ2-5; tentative D call: TRBD2 (6 bases). The CDR3 length is 16 residues. CDR1 is MNHEY, CDR2 SVGAGI, per germline. V shed 2 bases and J shed 7 bases, with 20 bases lying between them.

The J gene is TRBJ2-4, the V gene TRBV7-2; D assignment may be TRBD1 or TRBD2 (6 bases each). CDR3 size: 16 residues. Germline values: CDR1 SGHTA, CDR2 FQGNSA. V lost 2 bases and J lost 0, with 11 bases in between. The CDR3 sequence: CASSLFSGAAKNIQYF. Written as DNA, the CDR3 is TGTGCCAGCAGCTTATTTTCGGGGGCAGCCAAAAACATTCAGTACTTC.

V is TRBV5-4 and J is TRBJ2-3; D is possibly TRBD2 (6 bases). The CDR3 runs 15 residues. The V end lost 4 bases, the J end lost 4 bases, and 16 bases lay between the germline ends. In germline, CDR1 is SGHNT, CDR2 YYREEE (reference sequence). The DNA for the CDR3 is TGTGCCAGCAGCCCCCACCGACTAGGTTCAGATACGCAGTATTTT. Translating gives CASSPHRLGSDTQYF.

This clone was recorded only once. This CDR3 is CASSLVRNTIYF. CDR3 DNA: TGTGCCAGCAGCTTAGTACGGAACACCATATATTTT. This sequence joins TRBV7-2 and TRBJ1-3; D remains unclear. Trimming removed 1 base from V and 7 bases from J, with 5 bases in between. This CDR3 has 12 residues. Germline loops: CDR1 SGHTA, CDR2 FQGNSA.

This clone was seen just once. This sequence joins TRBV7-9 and TRBJ1-1; TRBD1 matches 11 bases. The CDR3 runs 15 residues. Germline CDR1 is SEHNR and CDR2 is FQNEAQ (reference sequence). After removal of 5 bases from V and 2 bases from J, the junction contained 4 bases not matched to a gene. The DNA for the CDR3 is TGTGCCAGCAGCCGCCGGACAGGGGGCAACACTGAAGCTTTCTTT. Translation gives CASSRRTGGNTEAFF.

This sequence joins TRBV28 and TRBJ1-1; D perhaps matches TRBD1 (6 bases). V gave up 6 bases and J gave up 3 bases, with 29 bases separating them. The germline CDR1 and CDR2 sequences are MDHEN and SYDVKM. The CDR3 totals 19 residues. CDR3 region: CASSPDLGRGQGSDTEAFF. CDR3 nucleotide sequence: TGTGCCAGCAGCCCCGACCTAGGGAGGGGACAAGGGTCTGACACTGAAGCTTTCTTT.

J is TRBJ1-3 and V is TRBV5-1; 10 nucleotides align to TRBD1. Per the germline V gene, CDR1 is SGHRS and CDR2 is YFSETQ. With V trimmed by 0 bases and J by 2 bases, 5 bases remained unmatched. CDR3 length: 17 residues. CDR3 residues: CASSLVGQGVAGNTIYF. The CDR3 DNA reads as TGCGCCAGCAGCTTGGTCGGACAGGGGGTCGCTGGAAACACCATATATTTT.

This chain connects TRBV6-1 to TRBJ2-4; D is unclear. V lost 7 bases and J 0 bases, leaving 13 bases between the germline ends. This CDR3 has 15 residues. CDR1 is MNHNS and CDR2 is SASEGT in the germline V gene. The DNA for the CDR3 is TGTGCCAGCAAACCCGCGGAACTAGCCAAAAACATTCAGTACTTC. Its protein product is CASKPAELAKNIQYF.

This chain links TRBV7-2 with TRBJ2-1; the D gene is possibly TRBD2 (5 bases). CDR1 SGHTA and CDR2 FQGNSA come from the germline V gene. The CDR3 extends over 13 amino acids. Deletions cut 3 bases from V and 9 bases from J, with 12 bases between. CDR3 loop: CASSFAGIVEQFF. In DNA form, the CDR3 reads TGTGCCAGCAGCTTCGCCGGGATAGTTGAGCAGTTCTTC.

This clone has just one count. This chain links TRBV9 with TRBJ2-7, with TRBD1 as a possible D gene (5 bases). Germline CDR1 reads SGDLS; CDR2 reads YYNGEE. This CDR3 contains 14 residues. Between the trimmed V and J ends, which lost 2 bases and 3 bases, there was a span of 12 bases. CDR3 loop: CASSVGRGHYEQYF. The CDR3 DNA reads TGTGCCAGCAGCGTGGGAAGGGGCCACTACGAGCAGTACTTC.